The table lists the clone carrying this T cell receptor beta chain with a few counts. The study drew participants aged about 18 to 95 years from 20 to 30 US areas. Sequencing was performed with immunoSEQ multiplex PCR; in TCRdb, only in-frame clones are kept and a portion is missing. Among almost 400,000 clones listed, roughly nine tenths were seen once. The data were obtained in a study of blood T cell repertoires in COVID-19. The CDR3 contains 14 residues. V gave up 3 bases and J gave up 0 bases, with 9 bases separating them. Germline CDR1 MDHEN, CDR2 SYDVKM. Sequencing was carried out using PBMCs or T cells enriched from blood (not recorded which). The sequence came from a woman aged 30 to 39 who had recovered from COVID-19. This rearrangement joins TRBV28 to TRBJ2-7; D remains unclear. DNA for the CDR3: TGTGCCAGCAGTTTCCGACACACCTCCTACGAGCAGTACTTC. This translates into CASSFRHTSYEQYF. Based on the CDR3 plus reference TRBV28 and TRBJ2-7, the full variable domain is DVKVTQSSRYLVKRTGEKVFLECVQDMDHENMFWYRQDPGLGLRLIYFSYDVKMKEKGDIPEGYSVSREKKERFSLILESASTNQTSMYLCASSFRHTSYEQYFGPGTRLTVT.